The clone carrying this TCR beta chain was seen only once. Method: immunoSEQ multiplex PCR; TCRdb's copy keeps in-frame clones and lacks some. The repertoire holds approximately 64,000 clones, with roughly 90% as singletons. This record comes from a study of T cells in localized non-small cell lung cancer. Sequenced here: peripheral blood, sampled before any cancer treatment. The sequence was obtained from a woman aged 35-70 years with stage I lung adenocarcinoma.

The CDR3 sequence: CASSAGQGNQPQHF. As DNA, the CDR3 is TGTGCCAGCAGTGCCGGACAGGGCAATCAGCCCCAGCATTTT. The chain combines TRBV28 with TRBJ1-5; TRBD1 agrees at 7 bases. The germline gives CDR1 MDHEN, CDR2 SYDVKM. The CDR3 covers 14 residues. Losses at the gene ends were 5 bases for V and 2 bases for J; bases not matched to a gene: 3.